Listed below are T cell receptor beta chains from one sample, sequenced in a study of blood T cell repertoires in COVID-19. Repertoires were generated with immunoSEQ multiplex PCR, while TCRdb's copy carries only in-frame clones and drops some. This sample yields 45,000 to 55,000 clones, of which more than 60% are seen a single time; more than 13% belongs to the top ten. Sequenced: peripheral blood. The receptors shown here come from a human donor with active or convalescent COVID-19. The donor label of this sample is uncertain. The CDR3 runs from the conserved cysteine through the conserved F or W. Each record gives: CDR3 protein, CDR3 DNA, D gene, clone size, V gene, J gene. The D gene is left open where the match is weak. Clone size, where shown, is once, few, many, or a class for clones that have expanded.

cdr3_aa: CAWAGPSGRAGGGYEQYF
cdr3_nt: TGTGCCTGGGCTGGACCGAGCGGGAGGGCCGGTGGGGGCTACGAGCAGTACTTC
d_call: TRBD2
clone_size: -
v_call: TRBV30
j_call: TRBJ2-7

cdr3_aa: CASSEDGGEQPQHF
cdr3_nt: TGTGCCAGCAGTGAAGATGGGGGGGAACAGCCCCAGCATTTT
d_call: -
clone_size: -
v_call: TRBV6-1
j_call: TRBJ1-5

cdr3_aa: CASSTSGVNYGYTF
cdr3_nt: TGTGCCAGCAGCACATCCGGGGTTAACTATGGCTACACCTTC
d_call: -
clone_size: -
v_call: TRBV7-9
j_call: TRBJ1-2

cdr3_aa: CASSQDLQVTSADTQYF
cdr3_nt: TGCGCCAGCAGCCAAGATCTGCAGGTGACTAGCGCAGATACGCAGTATTTT
d_call: TRBD2
clone_size: -
v_call: TRBV4-1
j_call: TRBJ2-3

cdr3_aa: CARSPGTGRKGYTF
cdr3_nt: TGTGCCAGAAGCCCCGGGACAGGGCGAAAGGGCTACACCTTC
d_call: TRBD1
clone_size: few
v_call: TRBV5-3
j_call: TRBJ1-2

cdr3_aa: CASSSPQGARADTQYF
cdr3_nt: TGTGCCAGCAGTTCCCCCCAGGGGGCTCGCGCAGATACGCAGTATTTT
d_call: TRBD1
clone_size: -
v_call: TRBV28
j_call: TRBJ2-3

cdr3_aa: CASSKRTGTGGADTQYF
cdr3_nt: TGTGCCAGTAGTAAAAGAACCGGGACAGGGGGCGCAGATACGCAGTATTTT
d_call: TRBD1
clone_size: -
v_call: TRBV19
j_call: TRBJ2-3

cdr3_aa: CASKGGEVNTQYF
cdr3_nt: TGTGCCAGCAAGGGGGGGGAGGTGAATACGCAGTATTTT
d_call: -
clone_size: -
v_call: TRBV12-3/TRBV12-4
j_call: TRBJ2-3

cdr3_aa: CASSSTGTSGSEQYF
cdr3_nt: TGTGCCAGCAGCTCAACCGGGACTAGCGGCAGCGAGCAGTACTTC
d_call: TRBD2
clone_size: -
v_call: TRBV13
j_call: TRBJ2-7

cdr3_aa: CSVQTGPYEQYF
cdr3_nt: TGCAGCGTACAAACAGGTCCCTACGAGCAGTACTTC
d_call: -
clone_size: -
v_call: TRBV29-1
j_call: TRBJ2-7

cdr3_aa: CASSERLAGPNEQFF
cdr3_nt: TGTGCCAGCAGTGAACGACTAGCGGGACCCAATGAGCAGTTCTTC
d_call: TRBD2
clone_size: -
v_call: TRBV6-4
j_call: TRBJ2-1

cdr3_aa: CAIRIQGNYGYTF
cdr3_nt: TGTGCCATCAGAATACAGGGTAACTATGGCTACACCTTC
d_call: -
clone_size: few
v_call: TRBV10-3
j_call: TRBJ1-2

cdr3_aa: CASSLTEPGANVLTF
cdr3_nt: TGTGCCAGCAGTTTAACAGAACCTGGGGCCAACGTCCTGACTTTC
d_call: -
clone_size: -
v_call: TRBV27
j_call: TRBJ2-6

cdr3_aa: CATSEAGTGDDEQYF
cdr3_nt: TGTGCCACCAGTGAAGCCGGGACAGGGGATGACGAGCAGTACTTC
d_call: TRBD1
clone_size: -
v_call: TRBV24-1
j_call: TRBJ2-7

cdr3_aa: CASSQNRQPQHF
cdr3_nt: TGTGCCAGCAGCCAAAATCGGCAGCCCCAGCATTTT
d_call: -
clone_size: -
v_call: TRBV3-1/TRBV3-2
j_call: TRBJ1-5

cdr3_aa: CATSGGQGNQEKLFF
cdr3_nt: TGTGCCACCAGTGGGGGGCAGGGGAATCAGGAAAAACTGTTTTTT
d_call: -
clone_size: -
v_call: TRBV24-1
j_call: TRBJ1-4

cdr3_aa: CASRAQGAGSPLHF
cdr3_nt: TGTGCCAGCAGGGCCCAGGGGGCTGGATCACCCCTCCACTTT
d_call: TRBD1
clone_size: -
v_call: TRBV11-2
j_call: TRBJ1-6

cdr3_aa: CASTRTGGPTGELFF
cdr3_nt: TGTGCCAGCACTCGGACAGGGGGCCCCACCGGGGAGCTGTTTTTT
d_call: TRBD1
clone_size: -
v_call: TRBV9
j_call: TRBJ2-2

cdr3_aa: CATLRDRGPQPQHF
cdr3_nt: TGTGCCACCCTCCGGGACAGGGGGCCTCAGCCCCAGCATTTT
d_call: TRBD1
clone_size: -
v_call: TRBV15
j_call: TRBJ1-5

cdr3_aa: CASSSNFASGRGEQYF
cdr3_nt: TGCGCCAGCAGCTCAAACTTCGCCTCAGGGAGGGGCGAGCAGTACTTC
d_call: TRBD2
clone_size: -
v_call: TRBV5-1
j_call: TRBJ2-7

cdr3_aa: CSAIDNYEQYF
cdr3_nt: TGCAGTGCTATCGACAACTACGAGCAGTACTTC
d_call: -
clone_size: -
v_call: TRBV20-1
j_call: TRBJ2-7

cdr3_aa: CASSPADYSNEQFF
cdr3_nt: TGTGCCAGCTCCCCCGCCGACTATTCTAATGAGCAGTTCTTC
d_call: -
clone_size: -
v_call: TRBV18
j_call: TRBJ2-1

cdr3_aa: CASSLGSGAQPQHF
cdr3_nt: TGTGCCAGCAGCTTGGGTTCAGGGGCTCAGCCCCAGCATTTT
d_call: -
clone_size: -
v_call: TRBV5-8
j_call: TRBJ1-5

cdr3_aa: CAILSGTGVGNTEAFF
cdr3_nt: TGTGCCATCCTTTCCGGGACAGGGGTTGGAAACACTGAAGCTTTCTTT
d_call: -
clone_size: -
v_call: TRBV21-1
j_call: TRBJ1-1

cdr3_aa: CASSFIAGGEETQYF
cdr3_nt: TGTGCCAGCAGCTTTATAGCGGGGGGGGAGGAGACCCAGTACTTC
d_call: TRBD2
clone_size: -
v_call: TRBV5-6
j_call: TRBJ2-5

cdr3_aa: CATSDDSRGNYGYTF
cdr3_nt: TGTGCCACCAGTGATGATAGCAGGGGTAACTATGGCTACACCTTC
d_call: -
clone_size: -
v_call: TRBV24-1
j_call: TRBJ1-2

cdr3_aa: CASSLGGEELFF
cdr3_nt: TGTGCCAGCAGCTTAGGGGGGGAGGAACTGTTTTTT
d_call: -
clone_size: once
v_call: TRBV7-2
j_call: TRBJ1-4

cdr3_aa: CASSYSGRGGNTIYF
cdr3_nt: TGTGCCAGCAGTTACTCGGGCAGGGGAGGAAACACCATATATTTT
d_call: -
clone_size: -
v_call: TRBV6-5
j_call: TRBJ1-3

cdr3_aa: CASSLVSGSPTGELFF
cdr3_nt: TGTGCCAGCAGCTTAGTTAGCGGGAGTCCCACCGGGGAGCTGTTTTTT
d_call: TRBD2
clone_size: -
v_call: TRBV7-6
j_call: TRBJ2-2

cdr3_aa: CASSAETLNQPQHF
cdr3_nt: TGTGCCAGCAGCGCAGAGACACTGAATCAGCCCCAGCATTTT
d_call: -
clone_size: -
v_call: TRBV7-8
j_call: TRBJ1-5

cdr3_aa: CASSFKGGENTEAFF
cdr3_nt: TGTGCCAGCAGTTTTAAGGGGGGGGAGAACACTGAAGCTTTCTTT
d_call: -
clone_size: -
v_call: TRBV28
j_call: TRBJ1-1

cdr3_aa: CSVLVFMEDTQYF
cdr3_nt: TGCAGCGTTCTGGTTTTTATGGAGGATACGCAGTATTTT
d_call: -
clone_size: -
v_call: TRBV29-1
j_call: TRBJ2-3

cdr3_aa: CASRVNRAGDEKLFF
cdr3_nt: TGTGCCAGCAGGGTAAACAGGGCTGGGGATGAAAAACTGTTTTTT
d_call: -
clone_size: -
v_call: TRBV6-5
j_call: TRBJ1-4

cdr3_aa: CASSLGGAGRDTQYF
cdr3_nt: TGTGCCAGCAGCTTAGGAGGGGCAGGGAGGGATACGCAGTATTTT
d_call: -
clone_size: -
v_call: TRBV7-3
j_call: TRBJ2-3

cdr3_aa: CASSPNPGTVPTYEQYF
cdr3_nt: TGTGCCAGCTCACCAAACCCGGGGACAGTACCTACCTACGAGCAGTACTTC
d_call: TRBD1
clone_size: -
v_call: TRBV18
j_call: TRBJ2-7

cdr3_aa: CASGPRSGGETQYF
cdr3_nt: TGTGCTAGTGGTCCCCGTTCGGGGGGAGAGACCCAGTACTTC
d_call: TRBD2
clone_size: -
v_call: TRBV12-5
j_call: TRBJ2-5

cdr3_aa: CSVDTSGHSSYEQYF
cdr3_nt: TGCAGCGTTGATACTAGCGGTCACAGCTCCTACGAGCAGTACTTC
d_call: TRBD2
clone_size: -
v_call: TRBV29-1
j_call: TRBJ2-7